One and the same sample provided the 16 T cell receptor beta chains below, sequenced in a study of blood T cell repertoires in COVID-19. TCRdb's table, derived via immunoSEQ multiplex PCR, lists solely in-frame clones and lacks some. The table shows about 230,000 clones, with 85% to 90% occurring only once. The material sequenced was PBMCs or T cells enriched from blood (not recorded which). These receptors all stem from a man between 18 and 35 years old who had recovered from COVID-19.

The rearrangement links TRBV4-1 to TRBJ1-6; D ambiguous. The length of the CDR3 is 15 residues. Germline CDR1 and CDR2: MGHRA and YSYEKL. V lost 0 bases and J 11 bases, leaving 14 bases between the germline ends. CDR3 nucleotides: TGCGCCAGCAGCCAAGAAGGCTCTACAGTGGCACCCCTCCACTTT. Encoded protein: CASSQEGSTVAPLHF.

This clone has just one count. In DNA form, the CDR3 reads TGTGCCAGCAGCCAAGTGTCCCCGGGACTAGCGGGAGCGTGGGAGACCCAGTACTTC. It specifies CASSQVSPGLAGAWETQYF. The chain recombines TRBV3-1 (or the pseudogene TRBV3-2) with TRBJ2-5, with 14 bases aligning to TRBD2. CDR1 LGHDT and CDR2 YNNKEL come from the germline V gene (reference sequence). V gave up 1 base and J gave up 5 bases; unmatched junction bases: 12. This CDR3 is 19 amino acids long.

The chain recombines TRBV10-3 with TRBJ1-4; the D gene is possibly TRBD1 (5 bases). V lost 0 bases and J 5 bases, leaving 7 bases between the germline ends. The CDR3 extends over 14 amino acids. Germline V gene sequence: CDR1 ENHRY, CDR2 SYGVKD. CDR3 protein: CAISESPGNEKLFF. The CDR3 DNA sequence: TGTGCCATCAGTGAGTCACCAGGGAATGAAAAACTGTTTTTT.

The CDR3 is CASSLNRGETQYF. Written as DNA, the CDR3 is TGTGCCAGCAGCTTAAACAGGGGGGAGACCCAGTACTTC. The V and J genes are TRBV12-3 or TRBV12-4 and TRBJ2-5; 8 positions match TRBD1. V was clipped by 6 bases and J by 5 bases; unmatched bases: 5. This CDR3 spans 13 amino acids.

The rearrangement joins TRBV7-9 to TRBJ2-7; TRBD1 matches 7 bases. Germline CDR1 reads SEHNR; CDR2 reads FQNEAQ (reference sequence). J gave up 3 bases and V 5 bases, and 7 bases lay outside the gene matches. The CDR3 consists of 14 residues. DNA of the CDR3: TGTGCCAGCAGCGCAACCGGGACAGTCTACGAGCAGTACTTC. This encodes CASSATGTVYEQYF.

This clone was found once. The chain is built from TRBV12-3 or TRBV12-4 and TRBJ2-1; the D gene is possibly TRBD2 (5 bases). Trimming stripped 7 bases from V and 7 bases from J, with 14 bases between. The CDR3 covers 13 residues. The CDR3: CASILSPGNEQFF. The CDR3 DNA is TGTGCCAGCATCTTGTCCCCGGGAAATGAGCAGTTCTTC.

J is TRBJ1-2 and V is TRBV2, with 7 positions matching TRBD1. The CDR3 runs 14 residues. V lost 4 bases and J lost 8; bases outside the gene matches: 10. Germline V gene lookup returns CDR1 SNHLY and CDR2 FYNNEI. This CDR3 reads CASSGLRGQGGYTF. The CDR3 DNA sequence: TGTGCCAGCAGTGGCCTGAGGGGGCAGGGCGGCTACACCTTC.

This clone is a singleton in its sample. The rearrangement joins TRBV7-9 to TRBJ2-3; D gene uncertain. V lost 4 bases and J lost 0, with 8 bases in between. Germline V CDR1 and CDR2: SEHNR, FQNEAQ (reference sequence). CDR3 length: 14 amino acids. This CDR3 reads CASSYISSTDTQYF. For the CDR3, the DNA is TGTGCCAGCAGCTATATCTCTAGCACAGATACGCAGTATTTT.

In DNA, the CDR3 is TGTGCCAGCAGTCGGACTAGCGGGGTTGGGGCTAGAGAGCAGTTCTTC. The encoded protein is CASSRTSGVGAREQFF. The genes are TRBV27 and TRBJ2-1, with 12 bases aligning to TRBD2. Trimming took 5 bases from V and 10 from J; bases not matched to a gene: 12. The V gene's germline CDR1 is MNHEY and CDR2 SMNVEV (reference sequence). The length of the CDR3 is 16 residues.

This chain uses TRBV13 with TRBJ2-1; a possible D gene is TRBD1 (6 bases). V shed 1 base and J shed 3 bases, with 10 bases lying between them. This CDR3 spans 15 amino acids. From germline, CDR1 is PRHDT and CDR2 FYEKMQ (reference sequence). CDR3 residues: CASSLEQGSYNEQFF. In nucleotides, the CDR3 is TGTGCCAGCAGCTTAGAACAGGGTAGCTACAATGAGCAGTTCTTC.

This clone was picked up a small number of times. This chain connects TRBV5-6 to TRBJ1-1; D may be TRBD1 (5 bases). With 1 base removed from V and 1 base from J, the gap between germline ends came to 11 bases. The CDR3 runs to 15 residues. CDR1 and CDR2 from the germline V gene are SGHDT and YYEEEE. The CDR3 sequence: CASSLKGIRNTEAFF. The CDR3 bases are TGTGCCAGCAGCTTGAAGGGGATACGGAACACTGAAGCTTTCTTT. Drawing the rest from reference TRBV5-6 and TRBJ1-1, the complete variable domain is DAGVTQSPTHLIKTRGQQVTLRCSPKSGHDTVSWYQQALGQGPQFIFQYYEEEERQRGNFPDRFSGHQFPNYSSELNVNALLLGDSALYLCASSLKGIRNTEAFFGQGTRLTVV.

The chain joins TRBV4-1 to TRBJ2-3, with TRBD1 identical over 9 bases. Trimming at V came to 3 bases and at J to 3 bases, leaving 7 bases not matched to a gene. The germline gives CDR1 MGHRA, CDR2 YSYEKL. There are 16 residues in the CDR3. The DNA for the CDR3 is TGCGCCAGCAGCCAGCGACAGGGGGGAGTGACAGATACGCAGTATTTT. This sequence encodes CASSQRQGGVTDTQYF.

The chain carries TRBV18 and TRBJ2-7, with TRBD2 identical over 10 bases. The CDR3 has 15 amino acids. Trimming took 4 bases from V and 0 from J; bases not matched to a gene: 3. Germline lookup yields CDR1 KGHSH and CDR2 LQKENI. CDR3 sequence (DNA): TGTGCCAGCTCACTCGGACTAGCGGACTCCTACGAGCAGTACTTC. Translating gives CASSLGLADSYEQYF.

The CDR3 sequence: CASSQGLELRGYTF. The CDR3 DNA reads as TGTGCCAGCAGCCAAGGACTGGAGCTGAGAGGCTACACCTTC. This chain links TRBV14 with TRBJ1-2; no reliable D call. V was cut by 1 base and J by 8 bases, with 14 bases left in between. The CDR3 is 14 residues long. Per germline, CDR1 SGHDN and CDR2 FVKESK.

The chain recombines TRBV2 with TRBJ2-1; TRBD1 matches 10 bases. V dropped 1 base and J dropped 7; count of bases not matched to a gene: 1. Germline V gene data show CDR1 as SNHLY and CDR2 as FYNNEI. The CDR3 is 14 residues long. This CDR3 reads CASSEGTGGNEQFF. The CDR3 region has the DNA TGTGCCAGCAGTGAAGGGACAGGGGGAAATGAGCAGTTCTTC.

The gene calls are TRBV6-5 and TRBJ1-5; TRBD1 is a possible D gene (6 bases). Germline V gene data show CDR1 as MNHEY and CDR2 as SVGAGI. Trimming left V 5 bases short and J 9 bases short, with 14 bases between. The CDR3 covers 13 residues. The CDR3 region has the DNA TGTGCCAGCAGTCCTGTCCTGGGGGCGCCCCAGCATTTT. Encoded protein: CASSPVLGAPQHF.